This is a list of T cell receptor beta chains from one sample in a study of shared clonotypes between healthy human individuals. Data came from immunoSEQ multiplex PCR; TCRdb stores just in-frame clones and leaves some out. The sample holds around 700,000 clones, around 72% seen once. Sequencing was performed on memory CD4+ T cells sorted from blood. The receptors come from a woman aged 25 to 39 in good health. The CDR3 runs from the conserved cysteine through the conserved F or W. The D gene is left open where the match is weak. The size field is filled for only some rows; it gives once, few, many or a size class.

D,J,V,size,DNA,CDR3
-,TRBJ1-1,TRBV15,-,TGTGCCACCAGCAGGACACAGGGTTTCGCCACTGAAGCTTTCTTT,CATSRTQGFATEAFF
-,TRBJ2-2,TRBV11-2,-,TGTGCCAGCAGCTTTGTCAGGGGTTCCGGGGAGCTGTTTTTT,CASSFVRGSGELFF
-,TRBJ1-2,TRBV7-8,-,TGTGCCAGCAGCTTAAAAGCTAACTATGGCTACACCTTC,CASSLKANYGYTF
-,TRBJ2-3,TRBV9,-,TGTGCCAGCAGCGTAGAGAGATGGGATACGCAGTATTTT,CASSVERWDTQYF
TRBD2,TRBJ2-3,TRBV15,once,TGTGCCACCTCCCGCGGGAGAGAGGGAACAGATACGCAGTATTTT,CATSRGREGTDTQYF
TRBD2,TRBJ2-1,TRBV6-4,-,TGTGCCAGCAGCCCGGGACTAGCGGGAATTAATGAGCAGTTCTTC,CASSPGLAGINEQFF
-,TRBJ1-3,TRBV5-4,-,TGTGCCAGCAGCTTAGGGGATGCTGGAAACACCATATATTTT,CASSLGDAGNTIYF
-,TRBJ1-3,TRBV4-1,-,TGCGCCAGCAGCCAATTTCAGAGGAGCTCTGGAAACACCATATATTTT,CASSQFQRSSGNTIYF
-,TRBJ1-1,TRBV18,few,TGTGCCAGCTCACCCACGGGGACGGACACTGAAGCTTTCTTT,CASSPTGTDTEAFF
TRBD1,TRBJ2-2,TRBV28,few,TGTGCCAGCAGTTTCAGGGGGCAGGTCACCGGGGAGCTGTTTTTT,CASSFRGQVTGELFF
-,TRBJ2-7,TRBV30,-,TGTGCCAGCAGCGCCACCTACGAGCAGTACTTC,CASSATYEQYF
TRBD2,TRBJ2-7,TRBV28,-,TGTGCCAGCAGTTTTTCTGCTAGCGGGAGTTTGTTTGTTTACGAGCAGTACTTC,CASSFSASGSLFVYEQYF
-,TRBJ1-5,TRBV5-1,-,TGCGCCAGCAGCTTGGATGGTACCAATCAGCCCCAGCATTTT,CASSLDGTNQPQHF
TRBD2,TRBJ2-1,TRBV5-4,-,TGTGCCAGCAGCTCTCGGCGGGAGTATCCGGTTGAGCAGTTCTTC,CASSSRREYPVEQFF
-,TRBJ2-7,TRBV7-8,few,TGTGCCAGCAGCGTCAGGGACTACGAGCAGTACTTC,CASSVRDYEQYF
TRBD2,TRBJ2-1,TRBV5-4,-,TGTGCCAGCAGTCTCCTAGCGGGAGGCAATGAGCAGTTCTTC,CASSLLAGGNEQFF
-,TRBJ1-4,TRBV18,-,TGTGCCAGCTCACGAGGACCCACAGAAAAACTGTTTTTT,CASSRGPTEKLFF
TRBD2,TRBJ2-6,TRBV6-1,-,TGTGCCAGCAGTGAAATGGCGGGAGGCTCTGGGGCCAACGTCCTGACTTTC,CASSEMAGGSGANVLTF
TRBD1,TRBJ1-1,TRBV19,-,TGTGCCAGTAGCTTGGACAGGGTCGCTGAAGCTTTCTTT,CASSLDRVAEAFF
-,TRBJ1-3,TRBV28,few,TGTGCCAGCAGTTTAACTTGGCAGGCCGCAAACACCATATATTTT,CASSLTWQAANTIYF
-,TRBJ2-3,TRBV5-4,-,TGTGCCAGCAGCCAGGGTGCCTGGGAGACAGCGGCAGATACGCAGTATTTT,CASSQGAWETAADTQYF
-,TRBJ1-4,TRBV5-8,-,TGTGCCAGCAGCCACGCAGGGGCCGGAGAAAAACTGTTTTTT,CASSHAGAGEKLFF
-,TRBJ2-7,TRBV30,many,TGTGCCTGGAGCGCCGGAGGATACGGCTCCTACGAGCAGTACTTC,CAWSAGGYGSYEQYF
TRBD2,TRBJ2-5,TRBV25-1,-,TGTGCCAGCAGTGAATCCGGCGGGAGGGCCGTTCTCGGAGAGACCCAGTACTTC,CASSESGGRAVLGETQYF
TRBD2,TRBJ2-3,TRBV7-2,-,TGTGCCAGCAGCTTAGCCTGGGGGAGCGGGAGTGGTACAGATACGCAGTATTTT,CASSLAWGSGSGTDTQYF
-,TRBJ1-3,TRBV27,-,TGTGCCAGCAGTTCGTCCGGGCCCAGCTCTGGAAACACCATATATTTT,CASSSSGPSSGNTIYF
-,TRBJ2-2,TRBV4-1,-,TGCGCCAGCAGCCAAGCTAAGGGGGGAGGGTGGAACGGGGAGCTGTTTTTT,CASSQAKGGGWNGELFF
TRBD1,TRBJ2-2,TRBV9,-,TGTGCCAGCAGCCCCCGGGACAGGGTCTCCGGGGAGCTGTTTTTT,CASSPRDRVSGELFF
TRBD1,TRBJ2-7,TRBV5-1,once,TGCGCCAGCAGCTTGGTTGGGACAGGGGACCACGAGCAGTACTTC,CASSLVGTGDHEQYF
-,TRBJ2-3,TRBV5-8,-,TGTGCCAGCAGCTTGGCCAAGTTCTCCACAGATACGCAGTATTTT,CASSLAKFSTDTQYF
-,TRBJ1-1,TRBV28,-,TGTGCCAGCAGTCCCCATCGCCCAGACACTGAAGCTTTCTTT,CASSPHRPDTEAFF
-,TRBJ2-1,TRBV27,many,TGTGCCAGCAGTTTGGGGTCAGCCCTGTACAATGAGCAGTTCTTC,CASSLGSALYNEQFF
TRBD2,TRBJ2-1,TRBV7-6,once,TGTGCCAGCAGCTTAGCAGCTAGCGGGTACGACAGCGATGAGCAGTTCTTC,CASSLAASGYDSDEQFF
-,TRBJ2-1,TRBV5-1,-,TGCGCCAGCAGCCCTGGTAACTCCTACAATGAGCAGTTCTTC,CASSPGNSYNEQFF
-,TRBJ1-1,TRBV29-1,-,TGCAGCGTTGAACGACAGGCCCTGAACACTGAAGCTTTCTTT,CSVERQALNTEAFF
-,TRBJ1-2,TRBV6-1,-,TGTGCCAGCAGTGAACATAACCTCCCGGGCGCGTTTACTTCCCCTCATTATGGCTACACCTTC,CASSEHNLPGAFTSPHYGYTF
TRBD1,TRBJ1-3,TRBV5-1,-,TGCGCCAGCAGCACCGGGACAGGGCCGGGAAACACCATATATTTT,CASSTGTGPGNTIYF
TRBD1,TRBJ2-2,TRBV28,-,TGTGCCAGCAGAAATCAGGGGGTCACCGGGGAGCTGTTTTTT,CASRNQGVTGELFF
TRBD1,TRBJ2-7,TRBV5-1,-,TGCGCCAGCAGCATGGACAGGGTCTACGAGCAGTACTTC,CASSMDRVYEQYF
TRBD2,TRBJ2-2,TRBV5-1,-,TGCGCCAGCAGCTTCCACGCGACTAGCGGGATCGATGGGACCGCGAACACCGGGGAGCTGTTTTTT,CASSFHATSGIDGTANTGELFF
-,TRBJ1-4,TRBV6-5,few,TGTGCCAGCAGTCCGGGGGTGAGGGAAAAACTGTTTTTT,CASSPGVREKLFF
-,TRBJ2-2,TRBV12-5,-,TGTGCTAGTGGTTTGGTACGGGGTTTCGCGGGGAATACCGGGGAGCTGTTTTTT,CASGLVRGFAGNTGELFF
TRBD1,TRBJ1-1,TRBV6-4,-,TGTGCCAGCAGTACCGGGACAGGGGTTTTCGCAAAGGAAGCTTTCTTT,CASSTGTGVFAKEAFF
-,TRBJ2-2,TRBV19,-,TGTGCCAGTATCACCGGCCCGGGTGCCACCGGGGAGCTGTTTTTT,CASITGPGATGELFF
TRBD2,TRBJ2-2,TRBV6-5,few,TGTGCCAGCAGCCCTAGCGGGAACACCGGGGAGCTGTTTTTT,CASSPSGNTGELFF